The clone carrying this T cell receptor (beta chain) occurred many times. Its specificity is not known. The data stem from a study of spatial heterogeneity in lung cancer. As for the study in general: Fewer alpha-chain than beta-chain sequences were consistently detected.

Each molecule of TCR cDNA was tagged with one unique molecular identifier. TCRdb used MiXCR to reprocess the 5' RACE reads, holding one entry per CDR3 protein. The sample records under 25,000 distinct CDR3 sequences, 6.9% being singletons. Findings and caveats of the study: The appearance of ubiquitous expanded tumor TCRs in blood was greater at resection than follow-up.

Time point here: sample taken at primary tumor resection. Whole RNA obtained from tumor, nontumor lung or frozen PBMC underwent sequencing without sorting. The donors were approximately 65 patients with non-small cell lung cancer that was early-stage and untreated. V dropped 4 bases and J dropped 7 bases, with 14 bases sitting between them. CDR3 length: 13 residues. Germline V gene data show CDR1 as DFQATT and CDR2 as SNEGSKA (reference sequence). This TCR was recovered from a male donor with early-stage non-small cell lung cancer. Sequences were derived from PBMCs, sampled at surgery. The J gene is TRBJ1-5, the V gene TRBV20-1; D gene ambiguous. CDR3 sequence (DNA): TGCAGTGCTAAGAGACTGACCGGGCAGCCCCAGCATTTT. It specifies CSAKRLTGQPQHF.